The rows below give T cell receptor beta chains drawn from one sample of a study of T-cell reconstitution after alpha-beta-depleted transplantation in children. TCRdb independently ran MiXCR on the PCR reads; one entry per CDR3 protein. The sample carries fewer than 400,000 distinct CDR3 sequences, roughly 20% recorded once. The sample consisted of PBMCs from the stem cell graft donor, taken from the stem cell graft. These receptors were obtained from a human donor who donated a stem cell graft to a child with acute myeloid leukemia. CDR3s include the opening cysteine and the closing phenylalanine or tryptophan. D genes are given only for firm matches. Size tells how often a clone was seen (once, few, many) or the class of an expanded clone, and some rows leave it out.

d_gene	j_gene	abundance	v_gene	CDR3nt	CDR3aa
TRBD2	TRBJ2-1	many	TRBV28	TGTGCCAGTTCCGCCGGAGGAGGGGACTACTCCTACAATGAGCAGTTCTTC	CASSAGGGDYSYNEQFF
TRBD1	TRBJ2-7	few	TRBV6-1	TGTGCCAGCAGTAGACAGGGAAACGACTACGAGCAGTACTTC	CASSRQGNDYEQYF
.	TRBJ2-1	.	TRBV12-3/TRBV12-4	TGTGCCAGCAGTTATGGCGGCCCACCCGATGAGCAGTTCTTC	CASSYGGPPDEQFF
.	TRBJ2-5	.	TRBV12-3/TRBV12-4	TGTGCCAGCGTCGGGGGCAGGGGACAAGAGACCCAGTACTTC	CASVGGRGQETQYF
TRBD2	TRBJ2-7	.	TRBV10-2	TGCGCCAGCAGAAATCGCACGGGACTACTCTACGAGCAGTACTTC	CASRNRTGLLYEQYF
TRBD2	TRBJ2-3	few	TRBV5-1	TGCGCCAGCAGTCGAGCGGGAGTGACAGATACGCAGTATTTT	CASSRAGVTDTQYF
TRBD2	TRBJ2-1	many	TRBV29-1	TGCAGCGTGGGAGCTAGCGGGAGGGCCCTCTCCTACAATGAGCAGTTCTTC	CSVGASGRALSYNEQFF
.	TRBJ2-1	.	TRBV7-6	TGTGCCAGCAGCTTAGAAGCTGACGACAATGAGCAGTTCTTC	CASSLEADDNEQFF
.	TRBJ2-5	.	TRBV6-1	TGTGCCAGCAGTGAATTTCTGGTACTGGAGACCCAGTACTTC	CASSEFLVLETQYF
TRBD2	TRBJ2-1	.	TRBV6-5	TGTGCCAGCAGTTATGGTAGCGGGAGCGATGAGCAGTTCTTC	CASSYGSGSDEQFF
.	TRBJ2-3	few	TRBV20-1	TGCAGTGCTAGAGTGGTGGGAGGCACAGATACGCAGTATTTT	CSARVVGGTDTQYF
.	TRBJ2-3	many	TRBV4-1	TGCGCCAGCAGCCAAGAGTGGGAGCCCACAGATACGCAGTATTTT	CASSQEWEPTDTQYF
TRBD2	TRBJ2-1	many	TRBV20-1	TGCAGTGCTAGGAGGCGGGAGTACTATGAGCAGTTCTTC	CSARRREYYEQFF
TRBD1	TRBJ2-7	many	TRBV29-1	TGCAGCGTTGACGCCGGGACAGGGGTGCACGAGCAGTACTTC	CSVDAGTGVHEQYF
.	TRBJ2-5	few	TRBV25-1	TGTGCCAGCAGTGAATCCGGGGGGCTGAAGACCCAGTACTTC	CASSESGGLKTQYF
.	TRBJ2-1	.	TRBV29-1	TGCAGCGTTTCCCCTCTAGCGCCCAATGAGCAGTTCTTC	CSVSPLAPNEQFF
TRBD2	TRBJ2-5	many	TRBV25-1	TGTGCCAGCAGTGCACCAGAATTATCGACTAGCGGACAAGAGACCCAGTACTTC	CASSAPELSTSGQETQYF
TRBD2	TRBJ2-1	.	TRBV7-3	TGTGCCAGCAGCTTAACCCCGGGACTAGCTGTCAATGAGCAGTTCTTC	CASSLTPGLAVNEQFF
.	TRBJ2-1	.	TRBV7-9	TGTGCCAGCAGCCCCCCCACAGGGTGGGAGCAGTTCTTC	CASSPPTGWEQFF
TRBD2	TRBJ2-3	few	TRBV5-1	TGCGCCAGCAGTCGAGCGGGAGGCCCAGATACGCAGTATTTT	CASSRAGGPDTQYF
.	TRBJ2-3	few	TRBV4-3	TGCGCCAGCAGCCCCGGAGGTAGCTGGGATACGCAGTATTTT	CASSPGGSWDTQYF
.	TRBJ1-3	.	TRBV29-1	TGCAGCGTTGAAGGGGGTGGGGGCTCTGGAAACACCATATATTTT	CSVEGGGGSGNTIYF
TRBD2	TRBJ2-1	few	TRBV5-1	TGCGCCAGCAGCTTGAAAGCGGGAGATGGTGAGCAGTTCTTC	CASSLKAGDGEQFF
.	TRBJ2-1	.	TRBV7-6	TGTGCCAGCAGCTTAGCCGTTGGGGGGAATGAGCAGTTCTTC	CASSLAVGGNEQFF
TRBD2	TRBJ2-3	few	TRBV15	TGTGCCACCAGCGGATTCCGTTATAGCGGGAGTGGAACAGATACGCAGTATTTT	CATSGFRYSGSGTDTQYF
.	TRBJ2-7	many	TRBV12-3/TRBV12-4	TGTGCCAGCAGTTTTTCCCACGAGCAGTACTTC	CASSFSHEQYF
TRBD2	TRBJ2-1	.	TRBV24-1	TGTGCCACCAGTGACCCTAGCGGGAGAAAGTACAATGAGCAGTTCTTC	CATSDPSGRKYNEQFF
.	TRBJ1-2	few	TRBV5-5	TGTGCCAGCAGCTCCGGGGGCCTCCGGGATGGCTACACCTTC	CASSSGGLRDGYTF
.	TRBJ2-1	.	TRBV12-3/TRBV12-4	TGTGCCAGCAGTTTAGGGTGGCTAGCTGACGAGCAGTTCTTC	CASSLGWLADEQFF
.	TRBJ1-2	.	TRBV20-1	TGCAGTGCTAGAGGGGGCCCCTCTCATGGCTACACCTTC	CSARGGPSHGYTF
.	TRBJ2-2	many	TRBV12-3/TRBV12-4	TGTGCCAGCAGCCTAGACCGCAGGGAGACCACCGGGGAGCTGTTTTTT	CASSLDRRETTGELFF
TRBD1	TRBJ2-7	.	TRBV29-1	TGCAGCGCCCGACAGGGGGCAAGGTACGAGCAGTACTTC	CSARQGARYEQYF
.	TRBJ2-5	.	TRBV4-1	TGCGCCAGCAGCCGGGGAGCGCTGGAGACCCAGTACTTC	CASSRGALETQYF
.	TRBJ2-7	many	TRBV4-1	TGCGCCAGCAGCCAGGAACAGGTCAGGGGCTACGAGCAGTACTTC	CASSQEQVRGYEQYF
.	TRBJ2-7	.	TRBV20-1	TGCAGTGCTAGAGATCGAGGCGCCATTACCTACGAGCAGTACTTC	CSARDRGAITYEQYF
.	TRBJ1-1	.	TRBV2	TGTGCCAGCAGTGGAAGCACAGACACTGAAGCTTTCTTT	CASSGSTDTEAFF
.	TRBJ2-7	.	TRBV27	TGTGCCAGCAGATATGAGGGGAGCTACGAGCAGTACTTC	CASRYEGSYEQYF
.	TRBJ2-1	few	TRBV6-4	TGTGCCAGCAGCCCTAGCGCCCTAGCATCGGGTGGGCCCTACAATGAGCAGTTCTTC	CASSPSALASGGPYNEQFF
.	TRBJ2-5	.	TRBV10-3	TGTGCCATCAGTGGGGGAGAAGGGGGTCAAGAGACCCAGTACTTC	CAISGGEGGQETQYF
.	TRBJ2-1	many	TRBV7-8	TGTGCCAGCCACGCCGTGAGCTCCTACAATGAGCAGTTCTTC	CASHAVSSYNEQFF
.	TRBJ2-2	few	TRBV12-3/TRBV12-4	TGTGCCACTGGTAGGGTGGCCGGGGAGCTGTTTTTT	CATGRVAGELFF
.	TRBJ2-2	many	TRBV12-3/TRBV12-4	TGTGCCAGCAGTTCTATCGCAACCGGGGAGCTGTTTTTT	CASSSIATGELFF
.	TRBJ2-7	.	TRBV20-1	TGCAGTGCCAGTTTGGGGTTGAGAAACGAGCAGTACTTC	CSASLGLRNEQYF
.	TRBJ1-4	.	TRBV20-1	TGCAGTGCTAGACAGGGTCCTAATGAAAAACTGTTTTTT	CSARQGPNEKLFF
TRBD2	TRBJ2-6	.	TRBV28	TGTGCCAGCAGTATAAAGTTCACTAGGACTAGCAGATTTGGGGCCAACGTCCTGACTTTC	CASSIKFTRTSRFGANVLTF
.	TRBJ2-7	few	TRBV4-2	TGTGCCAGCAGCTTGACTGGAGGGGCTGAGCAGTACTTC	CASSLTGGAEQYF
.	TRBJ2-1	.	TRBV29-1	TGCAGCGCCGCCCCGACAGGCGGCTACAATGAGCAGTTCTTC	CSAAPTGGYNEQFF
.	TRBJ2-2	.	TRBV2	TGTGCCAGCAGTGCCGGGAAGAACACCGGGGAGCTGTTTTTT	CASSAGKNTGELFF
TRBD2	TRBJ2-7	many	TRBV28	TGTGCCAGCAGTTCCCTGACTAGCGGATCCTACGAGCAGTACTTC	CASSSLTSGSYEQYF
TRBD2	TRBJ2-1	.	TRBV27	TGTGCCAGCAGTTTTGGGGCTAGCGGGAGGGGTGAGCAGTTCTTC	CASSFGASGRGEQFF
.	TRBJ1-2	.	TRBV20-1	TGCAGTGCCCCCGGAGGGTTAGTCTATGGCTACACCTTC	CSAPGGLVYGYTF
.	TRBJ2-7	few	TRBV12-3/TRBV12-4	TGTGCCAGCAGTTTTCCGACCCTCTACGAGCAGTACTTC	CASSFPTLYEQYF
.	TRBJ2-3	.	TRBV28	TGTGCCAGCATTAAGCCCAGCACAGATACGCAGTATTTT	CASIKPSTDTQYF
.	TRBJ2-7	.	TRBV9	TGTGCCAGCAGCGTTGGGCTAACGGCCGCCTACGAGCAGTACTTC	CASSVGLTAAYEQYF
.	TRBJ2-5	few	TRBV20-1	TGCAGTGCTAGCAGGGTTGGGGAGACCCAGTACTTC	CSASRVGETQYF
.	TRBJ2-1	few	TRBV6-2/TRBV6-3	TGTGCCAGCAGTTACGGGCGGGGACACTACAATGAGCAGTTCTTC	CASSYGRGHYNEQFF
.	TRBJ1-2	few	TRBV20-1	TGCAGTGCTAGCTTCCCCAGTCTGGACTATGGCTACACCTTC	CSASFPSLDYGYTF
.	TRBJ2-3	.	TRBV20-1	TGCAGTGCTCCAAGCGGGAGCACAGATACGCAGTATTTT	CSAPSGSTDTQYF
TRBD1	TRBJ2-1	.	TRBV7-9	TGTGCCAGCAGCTTGGGACAGGGTTCCCCCTACAATGAGCAGTTCTTC	CASSLGQGSPYNEQFF
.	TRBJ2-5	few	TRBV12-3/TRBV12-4	TGTGCCAGCAGTGACTCAGGAACAGTCCAAGAGACCCAGTACTTC	CASSDSGTVQETQYF